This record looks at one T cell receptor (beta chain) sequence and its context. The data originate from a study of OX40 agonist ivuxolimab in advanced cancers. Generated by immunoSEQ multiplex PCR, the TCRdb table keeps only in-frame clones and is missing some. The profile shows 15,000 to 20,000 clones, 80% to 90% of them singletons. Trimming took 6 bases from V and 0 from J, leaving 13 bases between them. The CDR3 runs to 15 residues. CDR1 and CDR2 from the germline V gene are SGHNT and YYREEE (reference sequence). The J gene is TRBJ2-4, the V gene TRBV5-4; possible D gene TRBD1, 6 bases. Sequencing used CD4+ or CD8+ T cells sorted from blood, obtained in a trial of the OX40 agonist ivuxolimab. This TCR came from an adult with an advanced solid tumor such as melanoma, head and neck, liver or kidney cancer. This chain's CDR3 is CASTFAGVAKNIQYF. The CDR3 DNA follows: TGTGCCAGCACCTTTGCAGGGGTAGCCAAAAACATTCAGTACTTC.